This is a list of T cell receptor beta chains from one sample in a study of CD4 and CD8 cells across lung adenocarcinoma regions. TCRdb reprocessed the PCR reads with MiXCR, giving one entry per CDR3 protein. The data contain 8,400 or so distinct CDR3 sequences, 46% of them singletons. The specimen was CD4+ T cells from the margin of a lung tumor. The receptors come from a female donor with lung adenocarcinoma. The CD4 and CD8 labels of this study may be unreliable. The CDR3 runs from the conserved cysteine through the conserved F or W. D genes are given only for firm matches.

TRBV10-3	NA	TRBJ2-6	CAVRLAGANVLTF
TRBV14	NA	TRBJ1-6	CASSQEPGTFRSPLHF
TRBV10-1	NA	TRBJ2-1	CASRGASGEQFF
TRBV12-3/TRBV12-4	TRBD2	TRBJ2-7	CASSPPLGLAGTPSYEQYF
TRBV6-5	TRBD2	TRBJ2-3	CASSSTGLAGGRRTDTQYF
TRBV6-5	TRBD2	TRBJ2-1	CASSYGSGRAGNNEQFF
TRBV6-1	NA	TRBJ1-1	CASRLIGGREAFF
TRBV10-1	NA	TRBJ2-3	CATELEATDMQYF
TRBV6-1	TRBD2	TRBJ2-5	CASSEVLAGGLETQYF
TRBV6-1	NA	TRBJ2-5	CASSEGWETQFF
TRBV20-1	TRBD2	TRBJ2-5	CSAPSGRDRETQYF
TRBV5-6	NA	TRBJ2-2	CASSLWDTGELFF
TRBV11-1	NA	TRBJ2-5	CASSLDVYQETQYF
TRBV10-3	NA	TRBJ2-1	CAISERDMGNEQFF
TRBV15	NA	TRBJ1-4	CATIATGEGREKLFF
TRBV6-2/TRBV6-3	TRBD2	TRBJ2-3	CASSYSSPGLGGRARDTQYF
TRBV6-1	NA	TRBJ1-1	CASSPKPPGGAEAFF
TRBV6-5	NA	TRBJ1-1	CASSHSVTMNTEAFF
TRBV7-2	TRBD1	TRBJ2-7	CASRTGTGSYEQYF
TRBV6-2/TRBV6-3	TRBD2	TRBJ2-2	CASPKGTSGAGELFF
TRBV10-3	NA	TRBJ2-2	CAIRGEDTGELFF
TRBV20-1	TRBD2	TRBJ2-1	CSAKGRETHNEQFF
TRBV6-1	NA	TRBJ2-2	CASRDNPAVNTETLYF
TRBV6-2/TRBV6-3	NA	TRBJ1-1	CASSWGGLNTEAFF
TRBV7-2	NA	TRBJ1-1	CASSPGTWNTEAFF
TRBV6-1	NA	TRBJ2-3	CASGAGSTDAQYF
TRBV6-2/TRBV6-3	NA	TRBJ2-3	CARCRRSGLPSKDTQYF
TRBV6-5	NA	TRBJ2-3	CASSYSQRATQYF
TRBV10-3	NA	TRBJ2-3	CAGTGGREQDTQYF
TRBV7-2	NA	NA	CASSFLLFGTANTGTLFF
TRBV27	NA	TRBJ1-2	CASSWESDRTNYGYTF
TRBV9	TRBD1	TRBJ1-2	CASSVEGRGYYGYTF
TRBV10-1	NA	TRBJ2-5	CASSESPGRETQYF
TRBV27	TRBD2	TRBJ2-1	CASSLGLAGGPGSYNEQFF
TRBV6-1	NA	TRBJ2-5	CASRGPAGRDPDTQYF
TRBV6-5	TRBD2	TRBJ2-1	CASNSPAGANNEQFF
TRBV6-4	TRBD2	TRBJ2-1	CASRRLAGYSYNEQFF
TRBV6-1	TRBD1	TRBJ2-2	CASSEPGQGTGELFF
TRBV6-1	NA	TRBJ2-1	CASSEGWGSYNEQFF
TRBV6-5	TRBD2	TRBJ2-1	CASSSGLARSYNEQFF
TRBV6-5	NA	TRBJ2-5	CACGCSGARGETQYF
TRBV12-3/TRBV12-4	NA	TRBJ2-5	CASAWLGGRDQDTQYF
TRBV4-1	TRBD2	TRBJ2-5	CASSQDWTSGRPNQYF
TRBV6-1	NA	NA	CARGHGRDEQDIQYF
TRBV6-1	NA	TRBJ2-3	CAGSAGCGQVTQYF
TRBV6-1	TRBD2	TRBJ2-2	CASSKEGLAYTGEQFF
TRBV6-1	NA	TRBJ2-6	CASRVVGTLSGANVLTF
TRBV4-1	TRBD2	TRBJ2-5	CASSSLQGSGSLGETQYF
TRBV6-1	NA	TRBJ2-3	CASSEDGTGVGGSGTDTQYF
TRBV27	NA	TRBJ2-4	CASSLLEAKNTQYF
TRBV6-5	NA	TRBJ2-2	CASSPGTHTGELFF
TRBV9	NA	TRBJ1-4	CASSVAGSRNEKLFF
TRBV7-2	NA	TRBJ1-5	CASSLGGVKDQPQHF
TRBV7-2	NA	TRBJ2-4	CASSPGAGALQYF
TRBV7-2	NA	TRBJ1-4	CASSLVGGTARMKKLFF
TRBV6-5	NA	TRBJ2-2	CASSLDVRGEALFF
TRBV20-1	NA	TRBJ2-1	CSARDRGSGLANNEQFF
TRBV11-2	NA	TRBJ1-1	CASSLEAGGGAFF
TRBV6-1	NA	TRBJ2-3	CASRVPGVSTDTQYF